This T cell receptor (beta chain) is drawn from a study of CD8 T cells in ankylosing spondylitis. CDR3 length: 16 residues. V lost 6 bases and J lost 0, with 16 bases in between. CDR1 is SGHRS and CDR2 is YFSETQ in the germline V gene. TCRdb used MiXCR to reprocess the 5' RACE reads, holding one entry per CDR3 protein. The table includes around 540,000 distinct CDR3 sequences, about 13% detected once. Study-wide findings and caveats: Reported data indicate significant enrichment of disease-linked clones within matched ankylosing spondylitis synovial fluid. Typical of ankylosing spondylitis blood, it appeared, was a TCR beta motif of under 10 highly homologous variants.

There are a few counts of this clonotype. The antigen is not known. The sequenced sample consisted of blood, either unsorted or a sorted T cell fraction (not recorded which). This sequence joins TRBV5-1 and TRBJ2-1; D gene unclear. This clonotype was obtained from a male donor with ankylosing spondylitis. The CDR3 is CASKFGPSSSYNEQFF. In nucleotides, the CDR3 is TGCGCCAGCAAGTTCGGTCCGTCGAGCTCCTACAATGAGCAGTTCTTC.